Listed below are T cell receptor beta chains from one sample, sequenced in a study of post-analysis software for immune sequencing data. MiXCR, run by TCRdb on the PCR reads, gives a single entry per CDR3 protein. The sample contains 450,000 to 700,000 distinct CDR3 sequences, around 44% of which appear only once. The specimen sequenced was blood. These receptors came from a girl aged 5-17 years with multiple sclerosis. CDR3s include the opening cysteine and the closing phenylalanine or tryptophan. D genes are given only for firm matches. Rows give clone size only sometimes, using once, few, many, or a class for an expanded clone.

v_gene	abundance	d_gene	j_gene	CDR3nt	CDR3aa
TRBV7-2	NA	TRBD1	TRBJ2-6	TGTGCCAGCAGCGCCCGCACAGGGGTCCCCGGGGCCAACGTCCTGACTTTC	CASSARTGVPGANVLTF
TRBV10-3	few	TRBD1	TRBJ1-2	TGTGCCATCAGTGAGCCCCCCCTCCGGGACAGCGTACGGAACTATGGCTACACCTTC	CAISEPPLRDSVRNYGYTF
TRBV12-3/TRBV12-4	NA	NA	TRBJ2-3	TGTGCCAGCAACGCCAAGGGGCCAGATACGCAGTATTTT	CASNAKGPDTQYF
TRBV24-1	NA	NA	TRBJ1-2	TGTGCCACCAGTGATTGGGGTGGCGGCTACACCTTC	CATSDWGGGYTF
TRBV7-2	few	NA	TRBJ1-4	TGTGCCAGCAGCTCCCGGCGCCAGCCCGGTGAAAAACTGTTTTTT	CASSSRRQPGEKLFF
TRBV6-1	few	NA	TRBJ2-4	TGTGCCAGCAGGTCTGTCAAAAACATTCAGTACTTC	CASRSVKNIQYF
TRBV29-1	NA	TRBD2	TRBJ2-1	TGCAGCGTTGAGGGACTAGCGGGAAGCTCCTACAATGAGCAGTTCTTC	CSVEGLAGSSYNEQFF
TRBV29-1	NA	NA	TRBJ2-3	TGCAGCGCCCACCTTGTAAGCACAGATACGCAGTATTTT	CSAHLVSTDTQYF
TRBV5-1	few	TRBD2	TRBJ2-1	TGCGCCAGCAGCTCCCTAGCGGGGAGTAGCTCCTACAATGAGCAGTTCTTC	CASSSLAGSSSYNEQFF
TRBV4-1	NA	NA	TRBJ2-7	TGCGCCAGCAGCCGAACAGGGAAGTGGTACGAGCAGTACTTC	CASSRTGKWYEQYF
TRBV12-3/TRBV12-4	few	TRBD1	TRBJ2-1	TGTGCCAGCAGCGACAGGGCCTTGTACAATGAGCAGTTCTTC	CASSDRALYNEQFF
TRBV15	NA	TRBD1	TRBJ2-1	TGTGCCACCAGCAGAGATGGGCAGGGGGCGTTCAATGAGCAGTTCTTC	CATSRDGQGAFNEQFF
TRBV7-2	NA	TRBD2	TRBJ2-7	TGTGCCAGCAGCCAAACTAGCGGGAGCCCCTACGAGCAGTACTTC	CASSQTSGSPYEQYF
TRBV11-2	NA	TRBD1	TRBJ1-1	TGTGCCAGCAGCTTAGTAGGGGACAGGAAAGCTTTCTTT	CASSLVGDRKAFF
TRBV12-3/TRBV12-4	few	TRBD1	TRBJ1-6	TGTGCCAGCACCTCGGACAGGGCTGATTCACCCCTCCACTTT	CASTSDRADSPLHF
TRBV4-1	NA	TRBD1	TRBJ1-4	TGCGCCAGCAGCGACGACAGGGGGGCAACTAATGAAAAACTGTTTTTT	CASSDDRGATNEKLFF
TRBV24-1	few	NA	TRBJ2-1	TGTGCCACCAGTGATTTGGACAGCCGCTCCTACAATGAGCAGTTCTTC	CATSDLDSRSYNEQFF
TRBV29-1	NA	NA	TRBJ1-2	TGCAGCGTTGATGATTATTTGGGGGATGGCTACACCTTC	CSVDDYLGDGYTF
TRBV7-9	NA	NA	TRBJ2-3	TGTGCCAGCAGCTCGGTCAGGAGAGCAGATACGCAGTATTTT	CASSSVRRADTQYF
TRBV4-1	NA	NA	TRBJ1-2	TGCGCCAGCAGCCAAGAATTAGTTGGCTACACCTTC	CASSQELVGYTF
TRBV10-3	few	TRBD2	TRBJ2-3	TGTGCCATCACTGCAGCGGGAGGGCCCGATACGCAGTATTTT	CAITAAGGPDTQYF
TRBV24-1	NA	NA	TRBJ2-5	TGTGCCACCAGTGACCTGGGGGGAGCAGAAGAGACCCAGTACTTC	CATSDLGGAEETQYF
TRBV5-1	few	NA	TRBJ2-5	TGCGCCAGCAGCTTGCCCCAGGTCGAGACCCAGTACTTC	CASSLPQVETQYF
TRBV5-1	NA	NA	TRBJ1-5	TGCGCCAGCAGCCCCGGTCCCCGGACAGCCGGCAATCAGCCCCAGCATTTT	CASSPGPRTAGNQPQHF
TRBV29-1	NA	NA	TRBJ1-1	TGCAGCGTCAAGGGGTATACTGAAGCTTTCTTT	CSVKGYTEAFF
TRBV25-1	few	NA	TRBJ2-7	TGTGCCAGCCAAAGTTTTGGGGCAGCGCAGTACTTC	CASQSFGAAQYF